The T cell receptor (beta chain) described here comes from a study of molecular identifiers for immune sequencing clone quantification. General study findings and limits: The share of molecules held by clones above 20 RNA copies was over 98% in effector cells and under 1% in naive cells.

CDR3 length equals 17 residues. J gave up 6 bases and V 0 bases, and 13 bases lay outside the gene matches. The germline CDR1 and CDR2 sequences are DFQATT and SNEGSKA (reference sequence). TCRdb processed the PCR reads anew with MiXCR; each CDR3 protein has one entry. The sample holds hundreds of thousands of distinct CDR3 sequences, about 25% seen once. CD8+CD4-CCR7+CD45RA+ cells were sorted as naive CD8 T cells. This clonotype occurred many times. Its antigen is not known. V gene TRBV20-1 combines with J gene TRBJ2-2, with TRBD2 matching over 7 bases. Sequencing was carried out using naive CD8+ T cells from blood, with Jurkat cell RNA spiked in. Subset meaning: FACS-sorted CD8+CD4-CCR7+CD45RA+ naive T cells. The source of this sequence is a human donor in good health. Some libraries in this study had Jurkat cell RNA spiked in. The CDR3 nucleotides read TGCAGTGCTAGAGAGTTGTTGGCGGGAGAGTCCTCCGGGGAGCTGTTTTTT. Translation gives CSARELLAGESSGELFF.